The 3 T cell receptor beta chains below come from one sample, sequenced in a study of blood T cell repertoires in COVID-19. Clones were read by immunoSEQ multiplex PCR, and TCRdb kept only the in-frame ones, dropping some. The sample has more than 45,000 clones, 85% to 90% seen once. The sequencing input was peripheral blood. The receptor set was obtained from a human donor with active COVID-19. The donor label of this sample is uncertain.

The chain recombines TRBV6-6 with TRBJ2-7, with 12 bases lining up with TRBD1. The V and J ends lost 6 bases and 3 bases, in that order; junction bases with no gene match: 6. In germline, CDR1 is MNHNY, CDR2 SVGAGI (reference sequence). The CDR3 length is 15 residues. Written as DNA, the CDR3 is TGTGCCAGCAGGGGGACAGGGGGCGCGTTCTACGAGCAGTACTTC. Translating gives CASRGTGGAFYEQYF.

The chain is built from TRBV3-1 (or the pseudogene TRBV3-2) and TRBJ2-1; D is possibly TRBD2 (6 bases). There are 16 residues in the CDR3. Germline V lookup: CDR1 LGHDT, CDR2 YNNKEL (reference sequence). The V and J ends lost 4 bases and 8 bases respectively, with 21 bases between them. The chain's CDR3 is CASSPSGTPWFYEQFF. Here the CDR3 DNA reads TGTGCCAGCAGCCCCTCCGGGACTCCCTGGTTCTATGAGCAGTTCTTC.

The chain employs TRBV9 and TRBJ2-7; TRBD1 aligns across 8 bases. There are 14 residues in the CDR3. CDR1 is SGDLS and CDR2 is YYNGEE in the germline V gene. The V gene end was trimmed by 3 bases and the J gene end by 4 bases; junction bases not matched to a gene: 6. The CDR3 sequence is CASSGGQGDYEQYF. The CDR3 bases are TGTGCCAGCAGCGGCGGACAGGGTGATTACGAGCAGTACTTC.